These T cell receptor beta chains were read from a single sample in a study of T cell responses to AZD1222 COVID-19 vaccine. The protocol was immunoSEQ multiplex PCR, while the TCRdb copy is restricted to in-frame clones and leaves out a portion. The data hold 100,000 to 150,000 clones, with approximately 89% observed a single time. The source material was peripheral blood, sampled 28 days after the second AZD1222 dose. The source is an adult who received the AZD1222 COVID-19 vaccine. Both conserved end residues are part of each CDR3.

v_gene,j_gene,CDR3aa
TRBV11-2,TRBJ2-3,CASSPGTSGAPTQYF
TRBV5-1,TRBJ1-1,CASQDDRGGNTEAFF
TRBV19,TRBJ1-2,CASSIGMDYGYTF
TRBV5-1,TRBJ1-2,CASTFFPGQGGYGYTF
TRBV2,TRBJ1-5,CASRGTGNQPQHF
TRBV30,TRBJ1-2,CAWTSSRGWGGYTF
TRBV2,TRBJ2-2,CASKVGGQSGELFF
TRBV7-9,TRBJ1-4,CASSTGDGNNEKLFF
TRBV6-5,TRBJ1-1,CASSYTGTGTEAFF
TRBV2,TRBJ2-1,CASSDSIRVGVSPRYNEQFF
TRBV5-5,TRBJ1-5,CASSSTGTGGVSNQPQHF
TRBV4-1,TRBJ1-1,CASSQGVTEAFF
TRBV5-6,TRBJ1-1,CASRVGQRPYEAFF
TRBV5-1,TRBJ1-2,CASRPDGGPSSYTF
TRBV30,TRBJ2-3,CAWRASGGVTDTQYF
TRBV9,TRBJ1-4,CASSASQGAGNEKLFF
TRBV19,TRBJ2-7,CASKSGVGSYEQYF